The subject of this entry is one T cell receptor beta chain. The target antigen is unknown. This sample was taken from a study of T cells in localized non-small cell lung cancer. Germline V gene lookup returns CDR1 LNHDA and CDR2 SQIVND (reference sequence). This CDR3 comprises 12 residues. Trimming shortened V by 7 bases and J by 1 base, and 7 bases separated the two germline ends. Notes on the study in general: The study linked higher blood T cell density to longer overall survival. In uninvolved adjacent lung, T cell clonality reached its highest value, exceeding tumor.

Method: immunoSEQ multiplex PCR; TCRdb's copy keeps in-frame clones and lacks some. The data contain roughly 7,000 clones, approximately 40% of them seen just once; the ten biggest clones take up more than 6.5%. The TCR was taken from a man aged 35 to 69 with stage III lung adenocarcinoma. Specimen: lung tumor tissue, collected before any cancer treatment. V is TRBV19 and J is TRBJ1-1; D uncertain. The DNA for the CDR3 is TGTGCCAGTAACACCTGGAACACTGAAGCTTTCTTT. Translated, it gives CASNTWNTEAFF.